The table lists the clone carrying this T cell receptor beta chain with a few counts. These data belong to a study of blood T cell repertoires in COVID-19. Study-level background: Researchers got acute and convalescent COVID-19 samples from the United States, Italy and Spain. PBMCs, B-cell-depleted T cells, or T cells were the source of the cDNA or gDNA that made up the material.

CDR1 is MNHEY, CDR2 SVGAGI, per germline. The CDR3 length is 14 residues. V lost 6 bases and J lost 3; bases outside the gene matches: 2. Authors' methods: Amplifying reference gene primers gave estimates of nucleated cell counts. TCRdb's copy holds only in-frame clones and misses some; the assay was immunoSEQ multiplex PCR. Clone size and V and J calls were adopted from that table, with D and trimming inferred from the DNA. The repertoire holds around 100,000 clones, with about 90% as singletons. The clonotype was recovered from a man aged 50-59 years with acute or convalescent COVID-19. Sequencing used peripheral blood. V gene TRBV6-5 combines with J gene TRBJ2-1; 10 bases fit TRBD1. The CDR3, as DNA: TGTGCCAGCAGACGGGACAGGGGCTACAATGAGCAGTTCTTC. This translates into CASRRDRGYNEQFF.